The present T cell receptor (beta chain) was sequenced within a study of T cell changes during pregnancy in multiple sclerosis (dated by TCRdb to about 2019). Regarding the complete study: The study looked at changes in the T cell repertoire across pregnancy in women with multiple sclerosis.

The library relied on the immunoSEQ multiplex PCR assay. TCRdb took over this immuneACCESS table, retaining in-frame rearrangements with V and J assigned. Such tables are incomplete; in checked studies, under half of the missing clones stem from an unresolved V gene, and the remainder is unexplained. The sample profile shows 80,000 to 95,000 clones; roughly 95% of them were found once. Around 1.4% of the sample rests with the top ten. About this clone: The antigen it recognizes is unknown. No much larger clonotype is one base removed from it; base qualities were not supplied.

The CDR3 runs 14 residues from the cysteine to the phenylalanine. Just CDR3 DNA is preserved here, 42 bases in frame from base 1. From the germline V gene, CDR1 is SNHLY and CDR2 is FYNNEI. Trimming at the junction amounts to 5 bases on V and 1 base on J, and the germline ends lie 11 bases apart. The TCR was taken from a female donor in good health, enrolled as a control in a pregnancy study. The sequence links TRBV2 to TRBJ2-5; TRBD2 is perhaps the D gene, given 5 matching bases. Sequenced here: peripheral blood, sampled in the third trimester of pregnancy. The CDR3: CASSSRRGQETQYF. The nucleotide sequence reads TGTGCCAGCAGTTCCCGCCGGGGCCAAGAGACCCAGTACTTC. Joined to the reference TRBV2 and TRBJ2-5 proteins, this CDR3 gives the full variable domain: EPEVTQTPSHQVTQMGQEVILRCVPISNHLYFYWYRQILGQKVEFLVSFYNNEISEKSEIFDDQFSVERPDGSNFTLKIRSTKLEDSAMYFCASSSRRGQETQYFGPGTRLLVL.